The entry below gives a single TCR beta chain sequence along with its context. As yet, its antigen is unknown. 13 Jbeta primers and 60 Vbeta primers were used for the PCR. Sequenced by immunoSEQ multiplex PCR; TCRdb stores in-frame clones only, minus some. In the table there are under 200,000 clones, approximately 80% of which are singletons. This CDR3 is built from 14 residues. Per germline, CDR1 SGHRS and CDR2 YFSETQ. Trimming took off 0 bases at V and 4 bases at J, with 9 bases between the two ends. This specimen belongs to a study of cytomegalovirus exposure and HLA in healthy donors. Notes on the study in general: A later analysis showed that HLA-associated TCR beta chains had undergone more clonal expansion than equally common others.

At collection, donors were nominally healthy, but unrecorded immune exposures were probable. The sample comprised PBMCs. The source is a woman aged 18-29 years in good health and CMV-seronegative. V is TRBV5-1 and J is TRBJ2-3; possibly TRBD2 for D (6 bases). The CDR3 reads CASSLVGGPDTQYF. The CDR3 DNA follows: TGCGCCAGCAGCTTGGTGGGAGGTCCAGATACGCAGTATTTT.